This T cell receptor (beta chain) was identified during a study of cytomegalovirus exposure and HLA in healthy donors. Study results and limitations: It was in a later analysis that TCR association rates were seen to vary by HLA locus, highest for DRB1 and lowest for HLA-C. The study carried out a later analysis of TCR beta sequences. It associated some 18,000 of them with specific HLA alleles at a false discovery rate of 0.05.

The PCR ran on 60 Vbeta and 13 Jbeta primers. Some clones are missing from TCRdb's copy, which holds only in-frame ones; the method was immunoSEQ multiplex PCR. The sample yields about 140,000 clones, around 79% seen once. The CDR3 is made up of 14 amino acids. Trimming at V came to 4 bases and at J to 2 bases, leaving 0 bases not matched to a gene. The germline CDR1 and CDR2 sequences are SNHLY and FYNNEI. In this sample, this clone turned up a few times. Its antigen remains unidentified. The V call is TRBV2, the J call TRBJ1-5, with 9 positions matching TRBD1. This TCR was sampled from a woman between 40 and 55 years old in good health and CMV-seronegative. The specimen was PBMCs. DNA for the CDR3: TGTGCCAGCAGTGGACAGGGGGGCAATCAGCCCCAGCATTTT. This translates into CASSGQGGNQPQHF.